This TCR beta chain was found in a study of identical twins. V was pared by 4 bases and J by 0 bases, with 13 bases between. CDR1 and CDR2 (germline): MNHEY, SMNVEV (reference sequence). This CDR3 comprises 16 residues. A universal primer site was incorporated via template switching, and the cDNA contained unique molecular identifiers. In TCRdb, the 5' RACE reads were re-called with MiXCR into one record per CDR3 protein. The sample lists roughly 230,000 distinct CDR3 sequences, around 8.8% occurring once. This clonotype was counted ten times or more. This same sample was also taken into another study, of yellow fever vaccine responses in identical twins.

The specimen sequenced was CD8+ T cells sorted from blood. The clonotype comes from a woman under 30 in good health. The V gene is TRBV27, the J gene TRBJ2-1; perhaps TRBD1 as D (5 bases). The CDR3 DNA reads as TGTGCCAGCAGTTCCGACAGTAGGAGCTCCTACAATGAGCAGTTCTTC. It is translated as CASSSDSRSSYNEQFF.